These T cell receptor beta chains were read from a single sample in a study of T cell changes during pregnancy in multiple sclerosis. The repertoire was sequenced with immunoSEQ multiplex PCR; TCRdb's copy has only in-frame clones and lacks some. The profile shows 70,000 to 85,000 clones, 92% of them singletons. Sequencing used peripheral blood, obtained before pregnancy. Every receptor here comes from a female donor with multiple sclerosis, enrolled in a pregnancy study. Both conserved end residues are part of each CDR3. The D gene is left open where the match is weak. Clone size appears in some rows only: once, few, many, or a class for an expanded clone.

j_call: TRBJ1-3
clone_size: .
d_call: .
v_call: TRBV19
cdr3_aa: CASKSPVSSGNTIYF
cdr3_nt: TGTGCCAGTAAGAGTCCGGTTAGCTCTGGAAACACCATATATTTT

j_call: TRBJ1-1
clone_size: .
d_call: .
v_call: TRBV11-2
cdr3_aa: CASSLAGPTEAFF
cdr3_nt: TGTGCCAGCAGCTTAGCAGGCCCCACTGAAGCTTTCTTT

j_call: TRBJ1-2
clone_size: once
d_call: .
v_call: TRBV6-4
cdr3_aa: CASSDSGRGNYGYTF
cdr3_nt: TGTGCCAGCAGTGACTCCGGCAGGGGTAACTATGGCTACACCTTC

j_call: TRBJ2-2
clone_size: .
d_call: .
v_call: TRBV7-6
cdr3_aa: CASSQIPGELFF
cdr3_nt: TGTGCCAGCAGTCAGATTCCCGGGGAGCTGTTTTTT

j_call: TRBJ2-2
clone_size: .
d_call: TRBD1
v_call: TRBV19
cdr3_aa: CATSRTPGQGTGELFF
cdr3_nt: TGTGCCACCTCGCGAACTCCGGGACAGGGCACCGGGGAGCTGTTTTTT

j_call: TRBJ1-4
clone_size: once
d_call: TRBD1
v_call: TRBV18
cdr3_aa: CASQTGELEEKLFF
cdr3_nt: TGTGCCAGCCAGACAGGGGAATTGGAAGAAAAACTGTTTTTT

j_call: TRBJ2-7
clone_size: .
d_call: TRBD2
v_call: TRBV7-2
cdr3_aa: CASSLVAGGSNSYEQYF
cdr3_nt: TGTGCCAGCAGCTTAGTTGCGGGGGGTTCCAACTCCTACGAGCAGTACTTC

j_call: TRBJ2-1
clone_size: .
d_call: .
v_call: TRBV27
cdr3_aa: CASRSNRRRNREQFF
cdr3_nt: TGTGCCAGCAGGAGCAACAGGCGCAGGAATAGGGAGCAGTTCTTC

j_call: TRBJ2-3
clone_size: .
d_call: TRBD2
v_call: TRBV16
cdr3_aa: CASSHPRPGLAGYSTDTQYF
cdr3_nt: TGTGCCAGCAGCCATCCACGACCGGGACTAGCGGGGTACAGCACAGATACGCAGTATTTT

j_call: TRBJ2-5
clone_size: .
d_call: TRBD1
v_call: TRBV30
cdr3_aa: CAWTRDRGQETQYF
cdr3_nt: TGTGCCTGGACCCGGGACAGGGGTCAAGAGACCCAGTACTTC

j_call: TRBJ2-2
clone_size: .
d_call: TRBD2
v_call: TRBV18
cdr3_aa: CASSPLGLAGGHGTGELFF
cdr3_nt: TGTGCCAGCTCACCACTCGGACTAGCGGGGGGGCACGGCACCGGGGAGCTGTTTTTT

j_call: TRBJ2-7
clone_size: .
d_call: TRBD1
v_call: TRBV2
cdr3_aa: CASRKFQGASYEQYF
cdr3_nt: TGTGCCAGCAGGAAATTTCAGGGGGCCTCCTACGAGCAGTACTTC

j_call: TRBJ2-7
clone_size: once
d_call: TRBD1
v_call: TRBV11-3
cdr3_aa: CASSPSDRSSYEQYF
cdr3_nt: TGTGCCAGCAGCCCTTCGGACAGGAGCTCCTACGAGCAGTACTTC

j_call: TRBJ1-4
clone_size: .
d_call: .
v_call: TRBV30
cdr3_aa: CAWGGQEKLFF
cdr3_nt: TGTGCCTGGGGGGGCCAGGAAAAACTGTTTTTT

j_call: TRBJ2-7
clone_size: .
d_call: .
v_call: TRBV9
cdr3_aa: CASSATGGGQYF
cdr3_nt: TGTGCCAGCAGCGCGACAGGTGGAGGGCAGTACTTC

j_call: TRBJ1-2
clone_size: .
d_call: TRBD1
v_call: TRBV10-3
cdr3_aa: CAISDPTKTGVNYGYTF
cdr3_nt: TGTGCCATCAGTGACCCCACTAAGACAGGGGTTAACTATGGCTACACCTTC

j_call: TRBJ2-1
clone_size: .
d_call: TRBD2
v_call: TRBV7-3
cdr3_aa: CASSGKPGTRNHNEQFF
cdr3_nt: TGTGCCAGCAGCGGAAAACCCGGGACTAGGAATCACAATGAGCAGTTCTTC

j_call: TRBJ1-2
clone_size: .
d_call: TRBD1
v_call: TRBV7-7
cdr3_aa: CASSFGTGFNYGYTF
cdr3_nt: TGTGCTAGCAGCTTTGGGACAGGGTTTAACTATGGCTACACCTTC

j_call: TRBJ2-3
clone_size: .
d_call: TRBD2
v_call: TRBV6-1
cdr3_aa: CASSVSGPADTQYF
cdr3_nt: TGTGCCAGCAGTGTTAGCGGGCCGGCAGATACGCAGTATTTT

j_call: TRBJ2-5
clone_size: .
d_call: TRBD1
v_call: TRBV28
cdr3_aa: CASSSPTDRGGVLGETQYF
cdr3_nt: TGTGCCAGCAGTTCTCCCACGGACAGGGGAGGGGTTTTAGGAGAGACCCAGTACTTC

j_call: TRBJ1-1
clone_size: few
d_call: .
v_call: TRBV7-9
cdr3_aa: CASTLGAAPEAFF
cdr3_nt: TGTGCCAGCACCCTCGGTGCGGCACCTGAAGCTTTCTTT

j_call: TRBJ2-7
clone_size: .
d_call: TRBD1
v_call: TRBV6-6
cdr3_aa: CASSLGQLIGYEQYF
cdr3_nt: TGTGCCAGCAGCCTGGGACAGCTCATAGGGTACGAGCAGTACTTC

j_call: TRBJ1-2
clone_size: .
d_call: TRBD1
v_call: TRBV5-1
cdr3_aa: CASSQPGQGLINYGYTF
cdr3_nt: TGCGCCAGCAGCCAACCGGGACAGGGGCTAATTAACTATGGCTACACCTTC

j_call: TRBJ1-2
clone_size: .
d_call: .
v_call: TRBV7-8
cdr3_aa: CASSPLDYGYTF
cdr3_nt: TGTGCCAGCAGCCCCCTTGACTATGGCTACACCTTC